This T cell receptor (beta chain) was observed in a study of cytomegalovirus exposure and HLA in healthy donors. Study at large: Caucasian-associated ancestry cluster membership applied to around 80% of nearly 400 genotyped donors. Study conclusions and caveats: By a later analysis, the bulk of CMV-associated TCR beta chains appeared HLA-restricted.

The V gene's germline CDR1 is MNHEY and CDR2 SVGAGI. The CDR3 has 14 amino acids. V shed 0 bases and J shed 4 bases, with 6 bases lying between them. Participants comprised healthy donors of bone marrow. With regard to this clone: Its target is unknown.

The PCR was carried out with 60 Vbeta primers and 13 Jbeta primers. Some clones are missing from TCRdb's copy, which holds only in-frame ones; the method was immunoSEQ multiplex PCR. The sample shows 130,000 to 150,000 clones, approximately 80% of them seen only once. What was sequenced was PBMCs. V usage is TRBV6-5 and J usage is TRBJ2-2; D gene ambiguous. This sequence was found in a woman between 18 and 29 years old in good health and CMV-seropositive. CDR3 sequence: CASSYSRLTGELFF. The CDR3 nucleotides are TGTGCCAGCAGTTACTCGAGGCTCACCGGGGAGCTGTTTTTT.